This entry concerns a single T cell receptor (beta chain). The sample originates from a study of blood T cell repertoires in COVID-19. Looked up from germline, CDR1 is LGHNA and CDR2 is YNFKEQ. The CDR3 is made up of 16 amino acids. The V end was cut by 4 bases, the J end by 2 bases, with 18 bases between. Some clones are missing from TCRdb's copy, which holds only in-frame ones; the method was immunoSEQ multiplex PCR. The sample yields 170,000 or so clones, approximately 83% seen once. The clonotype was recovered from a woman aged 35 to 49 with COVID-19, enrolled during active disease. What was sequenced was peripheral blood. The chain joins TRBV4-2 to TRBJ2-7; possibly TRBD2 for D (7 bases). CDR3 sequence reads: CASSRASSGGPYEQYF. The CDR3 nucleotides are TGTGCCAGCAGCCGCGCTTCGTCCGGGGGGCCCTACGAGCAGTACTTC.